This T cell receptor beta chain was captured by sequencing in a study of T cell changes during pregnancy in multiple sclerosis. Here immunoSEQ multiplex PCR was the method, and the copy in TCRdb shows in-frame clones only, minus some. The table records approximately 22,000 clones, about 82% of them present only once. Deletions cut 3 bases from V and 0 bases from J, with 20 bases between. Per germline, CDR1 MRHNA and CDR2 SNTAGT. This CDR3 spans 18 amino acids. J is TRBJ1-2 and V is TRBV6-4, with no clear D. The material was CD8+ T cells from peripheral blood mononuclear cells, obtained in the first trimester of pregnancy. This receptor was identified in a female donor in good health, enrolled as a control in a pregnancy study. Here the CDR3 reads CASSDESGPGGANYGYTF. For the CDR3, the DNA is TGTGCCAGCAGTGATGAGTCGGGCCCAGGAGGTGCTAACTATGGCTACACCTTC.